This T cell receptor (beta chain) was sequenced during a study of post-analysis software for immune sequencing data. At the level of the study: Recorded disease courses covered relapsing-remitting, secondary progressive and progressive-relapsing multiple sclerosis. Some patients had no subtype annotation.

Study-level findings and limits: In patients, TRBV5-6, TRBV5-1 and TRBV20-1 belonged to roughly five TRBV segments found more frequently than in controls. Co-batched samples clustered tightly together by F measure.

Carried by the TCR beta cDNA libraries were unique molecular identifiers. Roughly 0.5 million cDNA molecules were obtained from around 1 to 9.1 million T cells. Using its own MiXCR run on the PCR reads, TCRdb lists one record per CDR3 protein. The repertoire holds hundreds of thousands of distinct CDR3 sequences, with 25% to 30% as singletons. Deletions cut 9 bases from V and 3 bases from J, with 13 bases between. There are 13 residues in the CDR3. Germline CDR1 is SGHTA and CDR2 is FQGNSA. Of note for this clonotype: Its target is not known.

The chain carries TRBV7-2 and TRBJ2-3, with D perhaps TRBD2 (6 bases). The sample comprised blood. The clonotype comes from a girl aged 5-17 years with multiple sclerosis. The CDR3 sequence: CASREVLTDTQYF. For the CDR3, the DNA is TGTGCCAGTAGGGAGGTTCTTACAGATACGCAGTATTTT.